These 12 T cell receptor beta chains were all obtained from the same sample, sequenced in a study of cytomegalovirus exposure and HLA in healthy donors. The PCR made use of 60 Vbeta and 13 Jbeta primers. TCRdb keeps only in-frame clones here, not all; method: immunoSEQ multiplex PCR. Among some 190,000 clones, roughly 8.7% were seen once, and the ten largest hold 1% to 1.5%. The source material was PBMCs. The receptors stem from a woman aged 30 to 39 in good health and CMV-seropositive.

This clone has just a few counts. The V gene is TRBV18, the J gene TRBJ2-1; D gene uncertain. V was shortened by 3 bases and J by 6 bases, with 9 bases between the two germline ends. Germline lookup yields CDR1 KGHSH and CDR2 LQKENI. The CDR3 consists of 13 residues. For the CDR3, the DNA is TGTGCCAGCTCACCTGGCAACCCCAATGAGCAGTTCTTC. This codes for CASSPGNPNEQFF.

Worth noting for this clone: One end of the junction is discordant with germline, which a read error may explain. The CDR3 region has the DNA TGTGCCAGCAGCCGTTGGGACAGCGAGGAGTACTTC. It translates to CASSRWDSEEYF. V usage is TRBV6-5 and J usage is TRBJ2-7, with 7 bases identical to TRBD1. The germline V gene has CDR1 MNHEY and CDR2 SVGAGI. The CDR3 totals 12 residues.

This chain connects TRBV5-4 to TRBJ2-7; 9 bases line up with TRBD2. The CDR3 has 15 residues. J lost 2 bases, V lost 4 bases, and 7 bases had no gene match. The germline V gene encodes CDR1 SGHNT and CDR2 YYREEE (reference sequence). The CDR3 reads CASSIAGVGTYEQYF. CDR3 nucleotides: TGTGCCAGCAGCATAGCGGGAGTTGGCACCTACGAGCAGTACTTC.

This chain links TRBV14 with TRBJ2-1, with 10 bases matching TRBD2. Germline loops: CDR1 SGHDN, CDR2 FVKESK. The trim removed 3 bases at V and 5 bases at J, leaving 7 bases unmatched. The CDR3 totals 16 residues. The CDR3 DNA sequence: TGTGCCAGCAGCCACCCCCGACTAGCGGGTGACAATGAGCAGTTCTTC. Its translation: CASSHPRLAGDNEQFF.

The chain uses TRBV27 and TRBJ2-7, with a weak D call TRBD2 (5 bases). Trimming stripped 6 bases from V and 4 bases from J, with 13 bases between. Germline assignment: CDR1 MNHEY and CDR2 SMNVEV (reference sequence). This CDR3 contains 13 residues. The CDR3: CASRSGIQYEQYF. Here the CDR3 DNA reads TGTGCCAGCAGATCCGGGATACAATACGAGCAGTACTTC.

This clone was seen more than once but under ten times. The chain is built from TRBV19 and TRBJ1-1; maybe TRBD1 (6 bases). CDR3 length equals 15 residues. Germline CDR1 and CDR2: LNHDA and SQIVND (reference sequence). The V and J ends lost 3 bases and 1 base respectively, with 12 bases between them. CDR3 region: CASSMGGGQNTEAFF. The CDR3 coding sequence is TGTGCCAGTAGTATGGGGGGGGGACAGAACACTGAAGCTTTCTTT.

In this sample, this clone turned up a few times. The chain is built from TRBV5-1 and TRBJ1-2; D may be TRBD1 (6 bases). V lost 0 bases and J lost 4, with 13 bases in between. This CDR3 comprises 15 residues. The germline V gene encodes CDR1 SGHRS and CDR2 YFSETQ. CDR3 loop: CASSLGPQGAYGYTF. The DNA of the CDR3 is TGCGCCAGCAGCTTGGGCCCACAGGGAGCCTATGGCTACACCTTC.

This clone has only a few counts. The chain uses TRBV25-1 and TRBJ2-1; D is uncertain. CDR1 and CDR2 (germline): MGHDK, SYGVNS. The CDR3 runs to 12 residues. V was pared by 4 bases and J by 12 bases, with 13 bases between. The CDR3 coding sequence is TGTGCCAGCAGTGCCCTAGTAGTAGGGCAGTTCTTC. This encodes CASSALVVGQFF.

This clone was recorded a few times. This chain links TRBV5-1 with TRBJ2-7; 8 bases line up with TRBD2. This CDR3 region has 13 residues. The J segment lost 5 bases and the V segment lost 7 bases, leaving 8 bases of the junction unmatched. Germline V gives CDR1 SGHRS, CDR2 YFSETQ. The CDR3 here is CASSPGLVHEQYF. In nucleotides, the CDR3 is TGCGCCAGCTCCCCGGGACTAGTCCACGAGCAGTACTTC.

The chain links TRBV5-1 to TRBJ2-7; D perhaps matches TRBD2 (6 bases). The CDR3 runs 13 residues. The germline V and J ends were trimmed by 1 base and 2 bases, with 7 bases remaining between them. The germline gives CDR1 SGHRS, CDR2 YFSETQ. Here the CDR3 DNA reads TGCGCCAGCAGCTTGCCGGGAGCCTACGAGCAGTACTTC. Translation: CASSLPGAYEQYF.

The chain links TRBV10-3 to TRBJ2-2, with a tentative D call TRBD2 (5 bases). Trimming removed 2 bases at V and 1 base at J, with 5 bases between. Germline V gene lookup returns CDR1 ENHRY and CDR2 SYGVKD. The CDR3 covers 14 residues. In nucleotides, the CDR3 is TGTGCCATCAGTGAGCGGGAGAACACCGGGGAGCTGTTTTTT. Residues: CAISERENTGELFF.

This clone has more than one count but fewer than ten. V usage is TRBV6-5 and J usage is TRBJ1-2; D not resolved. This CDR3 has 13 residues. CDR1 and CDR2 from the germline V gene are MNHEY and SVGAGI. V gave up 5 bases and J gave up 3 bases, with 10 bases separating them. CDR3: CASSLSSHYGYTF. DNA for the CDR3: TGTGCCAGCAGTCTAAGTAGCCACTATGGCTACACCTTC.